The clone carrying this T cell receptor beta chain was seen just once. Its cognate antigen is unknown. The same CDR3 is also encoded by other DNA sequences in this sample. This sample was included in a study of shared clonotypes between healthy human individuals. Whole-study context: Used for every donor were three CD4 naive, three CD4 memory, two CD8 naive and one CD8 memory plate. Points from the study as a whole: Despite large depth, sorted-subset datasets appeared incompletely sequenced.

The CDR3 sequence is 13 residues long. CDR1 is MNHEY and CDR2 is SMNVEV in the germline V gene (reference sequence). V lost 2 bases and J lost 0, with 4 bases in between. The assay was immunoSEQ multiplex PCR, and TCRdb's table has in-frame clones only and misses some. The data contain 650,000 to 700,000 clones, less than 95% of them singletons. This receptor was taken from a young man in good health. Some clones in this sample may be carry-over from other donors' samples. Sequenced input: memory CD8+ T cells from PBMCs. As for subset: CD45RO+ cells pooled with CCR7-negative TemRA cells. The V call is TRBV27, the J call TRBJ1-2; D is undetermined. The chain's CDR3 is CASSLTANYGYTF. The CDR3 DNA follows: TGTGCCAGCAGTTTAACCGCTAACTATGGCTACACCTTC.